Shown below are 26 T cell receptor beta chains from a single sample sequenced in a study of cytomegalovirus exposure and HLA in healthy donors. This PCR relied on a set of 60 Vbeta primers and 13 Jbeta primers. The assay was immunoSEQ multiplex PCR, and TCRdb's table has in-frame clones only and misses some. This table holds about 130,000 clones, around 70% found once. Sequenced: PBMCs. These receptors originate from a man between 25 and 39 years old in good health and CMV-seronegative.

The rearrangement joins TRBV18 to TRBJ2-7; 15 bases are shared with TRBD2. V shed 4 bases and J 7 bases; nucleotides not matched to a gene: 2. CDR3 length: 14 residues. The germline gives CDR1 KGHSH, CDR2 LQKENI. This chain's CDR3 is CASSRGLAGGEQYF. CDR3 nucleotides: TGTGCCAGCTCACGGGGACTAGCGGGAGGAGAGCAGTACTTC.

This chain uses TRBV4-3 with TRBJ2-7, with a tentative D call TRBD1 (5 bases). CDR1 is LGHNA and CDR2 is YSLEER in the germline V gene. CDR3 length equals 14 residues. The ends were cut back, 4 bases at V and 0 bases at J, with 10 bases in the middle. DNA for the CDR3: TGCGCCAGCAGCCTGGGGCCGAGCTCCTACGAGCAGTACTTC. It is translated as CASSLGPSSYEQYF.

As regards this clone: Relative to the germline gene, one junction end is altered; a read error may explain this. Other DNA sequences in this sample translate to the same CDR3. This rearrangement joins TRBV12-5 to TRBJ1-1, with D possibly being TRBD1 (6 bases). Germline CDR1 is LGHNT and CDR2 is FRNRAP. The CDR3 spans 13 residues. CDR3 nucleotide sequence: TGTGCTAGTGGTATAACAGGGTCGACTGAAGCTTTTTTT. It yields the protein CASGITGSTEAFF.

V and J are TRBV7-3 and TRBJ1-1; unclear D gene. Germline V gene sequence: CDR1 SGHTA, CDR2 FQGTGA. V gave up 5 bases and J gave up 4 bases, with 20 bases separating them. The CDR3 runs 16 residues. CDR3 residues: CASSRDRDTSSTEAFF. The DNA for the CDR3 is TGTGCCAGCAGCCGTGACCGAGACACTTCGAGCACTGAAGCTTTCTTT.

The rearrangement links TRBV19 to TRBJ1-5; 7 nucleotides align to TRBD1. V shed 7 bases, J shed 6 bases, and the junction held 9 bases outside the gene matches. Germline loops: CDR1 LNHDA, CDR2 SQIVND (reference sequence). The CDR3 sequence is 14 residues long. The CDR3 DNA reads TGTGCCAGTACCGACAGGGTGAGGGGTCAGCCCCAGCATTTT. Translating gives CASTDRVRGQPQHF.

This clone appeared a single time. The rearrangement uses TRBV7-2 and TRBJ2-3; D unclear. V was pared by 5 bases and J by 4 bases, with 16 bases between. CDR1 and CDR2 from the germline V gene are SGHTA and FQGNSA. The CDR3 sequence is 15 residues long. CDR3 in DNA: TGTGCCAGCAGCAGTCAAGCGCATAGAGCAGATACGCAGTATTTT. Translating it yields CASSSQAHRADTQYF.

This chain joins TRBV6-5 and TRBJ2-1, with D possibly TRBD2 on 5 matching bases. CDR3 length equals 13 residues. Germline lookup yields CDR1 MNHEY and CDR2 SVGAGI. Trimming took off 7 bases at V and 8 bases at J, with 15 bases between the two ends. CDR3 DNA sequence: TGTGCCAGCAAAAAGCTCGCGGGCGATGAGCAGTTCTTC. Its translation: CASKKLAGDEQFF.

The V call is TRBV4-1, the J call TRBJ2-7, with TRBD2 identical over 9 bases. The J segment lost 6 bases and the V segment lost 4 bases, leaving 7 bases of the junction unmatched. This CDR3 contains 14 residues. Germline V lookup: CDR1 MGHRA, CDR2 YSYEKL. The CDR3 loop reads CASSRVGTSREQYF. The CDR3 bases are TGCGCCAGCAGCCGCGTGGGGACTAGCCGCGAGCAGTACTTC.

The chain uses TRBV7-9 and TRBJ2-3, with 7 bases that match TRBD2. Germline V gene sequence: CDR1 SEHNR, CDR2 FQNEAQ (reference sequence). The CDR3 is 16 residues long. Trimming at V came to 0 bases and at J to 3 bases, leaving 6 bases not matched to a gene. For the CDR3, the DNA is TGTGCCAGCAGCTTAGCGCAGAGCGGGAAGACAGATACGCAGTATTTT. Translating it yields CASSLAQSGKTDTQYF.

The rearrangement uses TRBV7-3 and TRBJ2-3; D unclear. The V gene's germline CDR1 is SGHTA and CDR2 FQGTGA. The CDR3 contains 15 residues. Trimming left V 2 bases short and J 4 bases short, with 13 bases between. This CDR3 is CASSLSAVSSDTQYF. DNA for the CDR3: TGTGCCAGCAGCTTATCGGCGGTCTCATCAGATACGCAGTATTTT.

The gene calls are TRBV6-5 and TRBJ1-3, with 7 positions matching TRBD1. The CDR3 totals 15 residues. V lost 2 bases to trimming and J lost 6 bases; unmatched junction nucleotides: 7. Germline V gives CDR1 MNHEY, CDR2 SVGAGI. CDR3 loop: CASSYGDSQKNTIYF. CDR3 in DNA: TGTGCCAGCAGTTACGGGGACAGCCAAAAAAACACCATATATTTT.

CDR3 loop: CASSSRQGATGELFF. Written as DNA, the CDR3 is TGTGCCAGCAGTTCCCGACAGGGGGCGACCGGGGAGCTGTTTTTT. The genes are TRBV28 and TRBJ2-2; TRBD1 agrees at 10 bases. The germline gives CDR1 MDHEN, CDR2 SYDVKM. V lost 4 bases and J lost 5; bases outside the gene matches: 4. The CDR3 has 15 amino acids.

The chain joins TRBV11-1 to TRBJ2-3, with D possibly being TRBD2 (5 bases). This CDR3 spans 17 amino acids. The germline CDR1 and CDR2 sequences are SGHAT and FQDESV (reference sequence). V lost 1 base to trimming and J lost 2 bases, with 16 bases between them. The CDR3 coding sequence is TGTGCCAGCAGCTTAGGGCCACTAGGCCTATTCACAGATACGCAGTATTTT. The encoded protein is CASSLGPLGLFTDTQYF.

The chain has TRBV4-2 and TRBJ2-7; 8 nucleotides agree with TRBD1. J lost 5 bases, V lost 5 bases, and 5 bases had no gene match. The CDR3 runs to 13 residues. Germline values: CDR1 LGHNA, CDR2 YNFKEQ. The CDR3 region has the DNA TGTGCCAGCAGCAGCCAGGGGGCGGACGAGCAGTACTTC. Translation gives CASSSQGADEQYF.

The rearrangement joins TRBV7-3 to TRBJ2-7; 7 bases agree with TRBD1. The CDR3 length is 15 residues. Germline loops: CDR1 SGHTA, CDR2 FQGTGA. The V and J ends lost 5 bases and 2 bases, in that order; junction bases with no gene match: 9. The CDR3 nucleotides are TGTGCCAGCAGCCTCGGACAGGCCGGAACCTACGAGCAGTACTTC. Its protein product is CASSLGQAGTYEQYF.

The genes are TRBV4-2 and TRBJ2-7, with TRBD1 matching over 8 bases. Trimming at V came to 1 base and at J to 4 bases, leaving 6 bases not matched to a gene. Germline CDR1 reads LGHNA; CDR2 reads YNFKEQ. The CDR3 contains 15 residues. CDR3 sequence reads: CASSQGRQGRYEQYF. CDR3 in DNA: TGTGCCAGCAGCCAAGGAAGACAGGGGAGGTACGAGCAGTACTTC.

This chain uses TRBV18 with TRBJ2-7, with a tentative D call TRBD2 (5 bases). Germline V gene data show CDR1 as KGHSH and CDR2 as LQKENI. Trimming shortened V by 1 base and J by 0 bases, and 10 bases separated the two germline ends. The length of the CDR3 is 15 residues. The CDR3 nucleotides read TGTGCCAGCTCACCACGGCGGGCTAGCTCCTACGAGCAGTACTTC. Amino acid sequence: CASSPRRASSYEQYF.

V is TRBV6-1 and J is TRBJ2-5, with 9 bases fitting TRBD2. The germline V gene has CDR1 MNHNS and CDR2 SASEGT. Unmatched junction bases numbered 15, after V lost 8 bases and J lost 8 bases. The CDR3 runs to 15 residues. DNA for the CDR3: TGTGCCAGCTCGGGTTTACCTAGCGGGATGGAAACCCAGTACTTC. As protein: CASSGLPSGMETQYF.

V usage is TRBV6-1 and J usage is TRBJ2-1, with 7 bases fitting TRBD1. There are 15 residues in the CDR3. The V gene end was trimmed by 5 bases and the J gene end by 7 bases; junction bases not matched to a gene: 11. The germline V gene encodes CDR1 MNHNS and CDR2 SASEGT. The CDR3 coding sequence is TGTGCCAGCAGTATATTCGGGACAGAGTTTAATGAGCAGTTCTTC. Translated, it gives CASSIFGTEFNEQFF.

The V call is TRBV27, the J call TRBJ2-7; TRBD1 aligns across 9 bases. Germline CDR1 is MNHEY and CDR2 is SMNVEV (reference sequence). The length of the CDR3 is 15 residues. J lost 2 bases, V lost 5 bases, and 7 bases had no gene match. The CDR3: CASSPSQGAAYEQYF. The CDR3, as DNA: TGTGCCAGCAGTCCCTCACAGGGGGCTGCCTACGAGCAGTACTTC.

The chain uses TRBV27 and TRBJ2-7; 11 nucleotides agree with TRBD1. Looked up from germline, CDR1 is MNHEY and CDR2 is SMNVEV (reference sequence). After removal of 5 bases from V and 4 bases from J, the junction contained 4 bases not matched to a gene. This CDR3 contains 14 residues. The CDR3 sequence is CASSRTGGAYEQYF. The CDR3 DNA reads as TGTGCCAGCAGTCGGACAGGGGGCGCGTACGAGCAGTACTTC.

The chain combines TRBV7-9 with TRBJ2-3, with D maybe TRBD2 (7 bases). V shed 6 bases and J shed 8 bases, with 12 bases lying between them. The germline CDR1 and CDR2 sequences are SEHNR and FQNEAQ (reference sequence). The CDR3 extends over 12 amino acids. The CDR3 bases are TGTGCCAGCAGTCGGGGGGCGGTTACGCAGTATTTT. Translated: CASSRGAVTQYF.

As regards this clone: This sample includes further DNA sequences coding for the same CDR3. The chain combines TRBV7-9 with TRBJ1-2; 9 nucleotides align to TRBD1. The CDR3 is made up of 14 amino acids. Germline V gene data show CDR1 as SEHNR and CDR2 as FQNEAQ (reference sequence). V trimming: 4 bases; J trimming: 3 bases; junction bases outside the gene matches: 3. The CDR3 loop is CASSSTGGYYGYTF. CDR3 in DNA: TGTGCCAGCAGCTCTACAGGGGGCTACTATGGCTACACCTTC.

The chain links TRBV30 to TRBJ2-7, with D perhaps TRBD1 (6 bases). This CDR3 contains 13 residues. Germline CDR1 reads GTSNPN; CDR2 reads SVGIG (reference sequence). V dropped 5 bases and J dropped 2 bases, with 13 bases sitting between them. The CDR3 sequence is CAWSGTSTYEQYF. The CDR3 coding sequence is TGTGCCTGGTCCGGGACAAGTACCTACGAGCAGTACTTC. Drawing the rest from reference TRBV30 and TRBJ2-7, the complete variable domain is SQTIHQWPATLVQPVGSPLSLECTVEGTSNPNLYWYRQAAGRGLQLLFYSVGIGQISSEVPQNLSASRPQDRQFILSSKKLLLSDSGFYLCAWSGTSTYEQYFGPGTRLTVT.

V usage is TRBV13 and J usage is TRBJ2-2, with TRBD2 identical over 15 bases. Per the germline V gene, CDR1 is PRHDT and CDR2 is FYEKMQ (reference sequence). J was trimmed by 0 bases and V by 4 bases; bases with no gene match: 3. The CDR3 length is 18 residues. The DNA for the CDR3 is TGTGCCAGCAGCTGGGGACTAGCGGGAGGCACGAACACCGGGGAGCTGTTTTTT. This sequence encodes CASSWGLAGGTNTGELFF.

The gene calls are TRBV20-1 and TRBJ2-5, with 7 bases lining up with TRBD1. The CDR3 totals 11 residues. Germline trimming cut 2 bases from V and 12 bases from J; bases unmatched to any gene: 6. CDR1 is DFQATT and CDR2 is SNEGSKA in the germline V gene (reference sequence). The CDR3 sequence: CSARPSDREYF. The DNA of the CDR3 is TGCAGTGCTAGACCGAGCGACAGGGAGTACTTC.